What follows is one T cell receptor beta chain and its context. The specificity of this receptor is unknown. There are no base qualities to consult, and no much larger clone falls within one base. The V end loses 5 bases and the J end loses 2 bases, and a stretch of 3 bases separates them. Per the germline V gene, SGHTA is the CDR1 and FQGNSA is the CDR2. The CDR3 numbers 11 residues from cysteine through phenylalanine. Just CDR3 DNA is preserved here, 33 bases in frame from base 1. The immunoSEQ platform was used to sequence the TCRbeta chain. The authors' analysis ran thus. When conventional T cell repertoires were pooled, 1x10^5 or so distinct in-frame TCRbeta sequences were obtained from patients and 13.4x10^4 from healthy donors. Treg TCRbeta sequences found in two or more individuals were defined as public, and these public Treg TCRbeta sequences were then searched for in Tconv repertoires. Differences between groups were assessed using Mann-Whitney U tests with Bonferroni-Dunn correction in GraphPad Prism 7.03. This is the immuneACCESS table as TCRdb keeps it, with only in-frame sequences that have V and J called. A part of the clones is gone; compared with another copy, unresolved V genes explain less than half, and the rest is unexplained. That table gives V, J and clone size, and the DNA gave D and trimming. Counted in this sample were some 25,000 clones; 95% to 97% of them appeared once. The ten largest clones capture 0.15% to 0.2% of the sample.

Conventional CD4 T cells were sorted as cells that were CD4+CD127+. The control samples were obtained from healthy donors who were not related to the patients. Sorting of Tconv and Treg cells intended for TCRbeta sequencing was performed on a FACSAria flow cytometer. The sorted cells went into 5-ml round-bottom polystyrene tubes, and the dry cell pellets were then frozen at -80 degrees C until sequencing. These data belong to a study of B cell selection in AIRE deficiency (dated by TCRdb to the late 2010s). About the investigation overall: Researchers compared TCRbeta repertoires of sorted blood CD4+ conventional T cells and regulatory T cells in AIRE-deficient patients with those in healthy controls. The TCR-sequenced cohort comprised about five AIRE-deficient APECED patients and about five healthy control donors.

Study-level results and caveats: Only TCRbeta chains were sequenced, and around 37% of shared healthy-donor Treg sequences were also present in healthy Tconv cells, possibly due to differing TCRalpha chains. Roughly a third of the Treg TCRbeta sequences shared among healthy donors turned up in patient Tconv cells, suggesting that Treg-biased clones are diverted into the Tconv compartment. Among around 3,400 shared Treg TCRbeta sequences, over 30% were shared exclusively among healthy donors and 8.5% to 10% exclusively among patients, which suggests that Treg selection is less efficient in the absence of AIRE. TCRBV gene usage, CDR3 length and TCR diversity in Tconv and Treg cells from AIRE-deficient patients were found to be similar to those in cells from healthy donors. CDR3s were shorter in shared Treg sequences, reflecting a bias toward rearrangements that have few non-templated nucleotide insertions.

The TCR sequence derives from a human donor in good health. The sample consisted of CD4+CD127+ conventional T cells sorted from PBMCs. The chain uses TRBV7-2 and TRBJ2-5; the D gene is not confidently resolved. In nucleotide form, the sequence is TGTGCCAGCAGCCAACAAGAGACCCAGTACTTC. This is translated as CASSQQETQYF.